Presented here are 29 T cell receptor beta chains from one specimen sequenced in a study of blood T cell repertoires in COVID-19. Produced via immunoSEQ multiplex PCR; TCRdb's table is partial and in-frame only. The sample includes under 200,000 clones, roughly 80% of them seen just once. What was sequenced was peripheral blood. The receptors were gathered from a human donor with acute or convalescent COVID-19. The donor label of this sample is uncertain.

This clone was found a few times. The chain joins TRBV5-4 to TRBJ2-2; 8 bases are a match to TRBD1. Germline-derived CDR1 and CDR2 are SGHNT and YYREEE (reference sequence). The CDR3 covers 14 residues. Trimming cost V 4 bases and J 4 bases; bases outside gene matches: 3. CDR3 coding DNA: TGTGCCAGCAGCGGACAGGGTGGCACCGGGGAGCTGTTTTTT. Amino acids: CASSGQGGTGELFF.

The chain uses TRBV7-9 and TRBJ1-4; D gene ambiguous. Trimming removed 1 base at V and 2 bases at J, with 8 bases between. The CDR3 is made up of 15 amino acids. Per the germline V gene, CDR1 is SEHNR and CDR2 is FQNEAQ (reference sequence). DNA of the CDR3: TGTGCCAGCAGCTTAGATAGCTGGACTAATGAAAAACTGTTTTTT. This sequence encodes CASSLDSWTNEKLFF.

In DNA form, the CDR3 reads TGTGCCAGCATCCCCGGAGGGGCGAGGGACGAGCAGTACTTC. Encoded protein: CASIPGGARDEQYF. The V gene is TRBV28, the J gene TRBJ2-7; D perhaps matches TRBD2 (6 bases). This CDR3 region has 14 residues. Germline-derived CDR1 and CDR2 are MDHEN and SYDVKM. With 7 bases removed from V and 5 bases from J, the gap between germline ends came to 18 bases.

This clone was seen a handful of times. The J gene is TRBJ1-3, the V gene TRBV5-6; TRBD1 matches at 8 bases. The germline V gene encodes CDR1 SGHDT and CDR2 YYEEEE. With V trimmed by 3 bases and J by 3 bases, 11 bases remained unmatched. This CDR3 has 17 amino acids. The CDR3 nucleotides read TGTGCCAGCAGCTCCAGGGGGCGAGGTGTTTATGGAAACACCATATATTTT. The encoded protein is CASSSRGRGVYGNTIYF.

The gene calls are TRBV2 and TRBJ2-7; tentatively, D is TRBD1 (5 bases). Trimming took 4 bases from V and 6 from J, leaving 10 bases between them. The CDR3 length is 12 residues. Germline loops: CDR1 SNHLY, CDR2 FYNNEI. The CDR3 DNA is TGTGCCAGCAGTGGACAGTTCGGCGAGCAGTACTTC. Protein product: CASSGQFGEQYF. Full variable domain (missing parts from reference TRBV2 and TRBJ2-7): EPEVTQTPSHQVTQMGQEVILRCVPISNHLYFYWYRQILGQKVEFLVSFYNNEISEKSEIFDDQFSVERPDGSNFTLKIRSTKLEDSAMYFCASSGQFGEQYFGPGTRLTVT.

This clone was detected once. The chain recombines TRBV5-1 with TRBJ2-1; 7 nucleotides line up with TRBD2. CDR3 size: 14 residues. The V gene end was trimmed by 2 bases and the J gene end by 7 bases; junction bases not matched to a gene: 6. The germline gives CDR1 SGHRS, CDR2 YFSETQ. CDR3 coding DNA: TGCGCCAGCAGCTTCGAGGGAGGGAGGAATGAGCAGTTCTTC. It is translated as CASSFEGGRNEQFF. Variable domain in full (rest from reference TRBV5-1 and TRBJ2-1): KAGVTQTPRYLIKTRGQQVTLSCSPISGHRSVSWYQQTPGQGLQFLFEYFSETQRNKGNFPGRFSGRQFSNSRSEMNVSTLELGDSALYLCASSFEGGRNEQFFGPGTRLTVL.

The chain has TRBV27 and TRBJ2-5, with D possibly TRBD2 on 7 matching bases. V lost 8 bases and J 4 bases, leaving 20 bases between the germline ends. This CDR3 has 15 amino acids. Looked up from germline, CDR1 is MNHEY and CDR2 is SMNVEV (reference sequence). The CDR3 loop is CASYPEGGLGETQYF. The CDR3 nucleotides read TGTGCCAGCTACCCGGAGGGGGGGCTGGGAGAGACCCAGTACTTC.

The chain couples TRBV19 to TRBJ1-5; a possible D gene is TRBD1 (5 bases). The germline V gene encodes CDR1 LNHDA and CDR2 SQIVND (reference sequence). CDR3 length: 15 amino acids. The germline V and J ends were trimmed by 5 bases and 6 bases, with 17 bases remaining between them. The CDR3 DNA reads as TGTGCCAGTAGTCTACGACAAGGGGAGGGTCAGCCCCAGCATTTT. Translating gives CASSLRQGEGQPQHF.

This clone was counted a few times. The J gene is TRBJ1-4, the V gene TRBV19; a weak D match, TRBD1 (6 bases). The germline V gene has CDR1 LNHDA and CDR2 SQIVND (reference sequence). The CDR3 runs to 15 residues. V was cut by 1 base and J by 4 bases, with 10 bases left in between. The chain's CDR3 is CASSIARGINEKLFF. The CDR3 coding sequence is TGTGCCAGTAGTATAGCCAGGGGCATTAATGAAAAACTGTTTTTT. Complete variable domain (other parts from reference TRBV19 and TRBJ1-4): DGGITQSPKYLFRKEGQNVTLSCEQNLNHDAMYWYRQDPGQGLRLIYYSQIVNDFQKGDIAEGYSVSREKKESFPLTVTSAQKNPTAFYLCASSIARGINEKLFFGSGTQLSVL.

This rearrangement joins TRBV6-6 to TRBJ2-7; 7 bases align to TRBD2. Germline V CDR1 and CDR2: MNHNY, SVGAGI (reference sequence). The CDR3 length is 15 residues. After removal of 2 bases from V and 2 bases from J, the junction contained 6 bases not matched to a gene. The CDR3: CASSYPRLAAYEQYF. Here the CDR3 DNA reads TGTGCCAGCAGTTACCCCAGACTAGCAGCCTACGAGCAGTACTTC.

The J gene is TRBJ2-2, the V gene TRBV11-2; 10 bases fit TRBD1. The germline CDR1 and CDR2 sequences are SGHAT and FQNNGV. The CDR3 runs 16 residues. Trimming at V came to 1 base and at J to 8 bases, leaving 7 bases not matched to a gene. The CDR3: CASSLGQGAAAGELFF. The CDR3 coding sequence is TGTGCCAGCAGCTTAGGACAGGGGGCGGCAGCTGGGGAGCTGTTTTTT.

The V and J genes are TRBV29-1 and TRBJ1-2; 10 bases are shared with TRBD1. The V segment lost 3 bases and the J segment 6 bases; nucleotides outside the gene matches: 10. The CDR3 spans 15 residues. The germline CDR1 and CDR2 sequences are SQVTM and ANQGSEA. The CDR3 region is CSVEKHRDRGNGYTF. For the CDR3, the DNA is TGCAGCGTTGAGAAACACCGGGACAGGGGTAATGGCTACACCTTC.

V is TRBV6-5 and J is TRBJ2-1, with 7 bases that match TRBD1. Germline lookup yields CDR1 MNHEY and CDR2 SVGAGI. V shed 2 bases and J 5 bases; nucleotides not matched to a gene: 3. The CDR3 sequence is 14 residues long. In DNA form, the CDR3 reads TGTGCCAGCAGTTACGGGACAGCGGACAATGAGCAGTTCTTC. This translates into CASSYGTADNEQFF.

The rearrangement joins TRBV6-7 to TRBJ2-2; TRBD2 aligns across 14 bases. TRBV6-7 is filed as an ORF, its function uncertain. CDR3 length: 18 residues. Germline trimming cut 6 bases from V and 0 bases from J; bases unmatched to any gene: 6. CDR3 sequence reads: CASSHGTSGRPNTGELFF. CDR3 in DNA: TGTGCCAGCAGCCACGGGACTAGCGGGAGACCGAACACCGGGGAGCTGTTTTTT.

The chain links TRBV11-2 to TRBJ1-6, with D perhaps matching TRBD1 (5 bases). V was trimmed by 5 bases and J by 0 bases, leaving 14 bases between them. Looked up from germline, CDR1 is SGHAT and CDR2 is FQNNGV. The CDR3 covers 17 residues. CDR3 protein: CASSPGAGSSYNSPLHF. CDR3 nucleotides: TGTGCCAGCAGCCCCGGGGCGGGGAGCTCCTATAATTCACCCCTCCACTTT.

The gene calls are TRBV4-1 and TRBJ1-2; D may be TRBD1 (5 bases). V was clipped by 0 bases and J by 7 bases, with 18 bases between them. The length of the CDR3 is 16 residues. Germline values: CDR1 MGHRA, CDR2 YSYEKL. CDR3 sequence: CASSQEESREGVGYTF. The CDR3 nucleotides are TGCGCCAGCAGCCAAGAAGAGAGCAGGGAGGGAGTTGGCTACACCTTC.

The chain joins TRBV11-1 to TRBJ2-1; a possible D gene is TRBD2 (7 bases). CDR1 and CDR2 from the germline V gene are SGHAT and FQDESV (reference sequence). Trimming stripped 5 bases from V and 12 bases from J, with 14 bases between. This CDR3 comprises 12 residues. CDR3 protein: CASSERRGGQFF. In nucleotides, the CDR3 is TGTGCCAGCAGCGAAAGAAGGGGGGGGCAGTTCTTC.

The CDR3 nucleotides are TGCAGCGTTGCGATAGGGGGAGACTATGGCTACACCTTC. Its protein product is CSVAIGGDYGYTF. This sequence joins TRBV29-1 and TRBJ1-2; tentative D call: TRBD1 (6 bases). CDR3 size: 13 residues. Germline lookup yields CDR1 SQVTM and CDR2 ANQGSEA. Trimming took 4 bases from V and 3 from J, leaving 12 bases between them.

The CDR3 protein is CASSDPTTGTIHEQYF. CDR3 DNA sequence: TGTGCCAGCAGCGACCCCACGACAGGGACGATCCACGAGCAGTACTTC. V usage is TRBV28 and J usage is TRBJ2-7, with 7 positions matching TRBD1. CDR3 length: 16 residues. V trimming: 6 bases; J trimming: 5 bases; junction bases outside the gene matches: 16. The germline gives CDR1 MDHEN, CDR2 SYDVKM.

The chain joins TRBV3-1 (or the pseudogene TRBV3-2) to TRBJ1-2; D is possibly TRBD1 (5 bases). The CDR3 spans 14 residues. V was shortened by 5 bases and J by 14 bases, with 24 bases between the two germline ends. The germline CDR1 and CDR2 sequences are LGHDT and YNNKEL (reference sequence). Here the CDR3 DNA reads TGTGCCAGCAGCGCCAACCCGACAGCCGCCCCCAAAACCTTC. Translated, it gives CASSANPTAAPKTF.

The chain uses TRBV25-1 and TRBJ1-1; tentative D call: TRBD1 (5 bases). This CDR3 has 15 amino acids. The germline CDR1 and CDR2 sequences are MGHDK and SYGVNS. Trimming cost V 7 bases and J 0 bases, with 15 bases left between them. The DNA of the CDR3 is TGTGCCAGCATGGAGAGCGGGGGACTGAACACTGAAGCTTTCTTT. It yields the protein CASMESGGLNTEAFF.

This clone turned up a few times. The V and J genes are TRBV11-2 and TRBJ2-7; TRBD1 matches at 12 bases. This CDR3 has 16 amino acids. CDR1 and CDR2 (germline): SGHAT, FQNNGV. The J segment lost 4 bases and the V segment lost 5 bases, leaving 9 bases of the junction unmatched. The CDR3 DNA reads TGTGCCAGCAGCCGAGCCTGGGACAGGGGGCGGTACGAGCAGTACTTC. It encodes CASSRAWDRGRYEQYF.

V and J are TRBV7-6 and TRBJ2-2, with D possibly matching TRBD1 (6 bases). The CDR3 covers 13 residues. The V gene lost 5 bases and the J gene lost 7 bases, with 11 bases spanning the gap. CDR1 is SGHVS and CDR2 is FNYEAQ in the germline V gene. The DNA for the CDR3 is TGTGCCAGCAGCAGAAGCAGGGGCGGGGAGCTGTTTTTT. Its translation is CASSRSRGGELFF.

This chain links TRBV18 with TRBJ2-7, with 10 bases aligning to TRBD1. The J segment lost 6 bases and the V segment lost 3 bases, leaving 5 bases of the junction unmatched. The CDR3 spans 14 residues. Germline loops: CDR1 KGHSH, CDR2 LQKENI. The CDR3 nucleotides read TGTGCCAGCTCACCCGGGACAGGGGATCGCGAGCAGTACTTC. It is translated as CASSPGTGDREQYF.

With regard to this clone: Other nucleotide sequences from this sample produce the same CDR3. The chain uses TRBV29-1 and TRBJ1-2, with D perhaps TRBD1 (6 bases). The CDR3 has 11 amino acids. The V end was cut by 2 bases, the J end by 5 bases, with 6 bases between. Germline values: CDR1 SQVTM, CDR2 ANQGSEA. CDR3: CSVETGYGYTF. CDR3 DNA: TGCAGCGTTGAAACAGGGTATGGCTACACCTTC.

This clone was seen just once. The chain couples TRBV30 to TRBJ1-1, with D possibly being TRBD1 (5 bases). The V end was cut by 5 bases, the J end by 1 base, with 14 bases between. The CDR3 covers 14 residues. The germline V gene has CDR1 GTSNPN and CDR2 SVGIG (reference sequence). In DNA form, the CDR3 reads TGTGCCTGGTCTAAAGGGGTTGGGAACACTGAAGCTTTCTTT. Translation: CAWSKGVGNTEAFF.

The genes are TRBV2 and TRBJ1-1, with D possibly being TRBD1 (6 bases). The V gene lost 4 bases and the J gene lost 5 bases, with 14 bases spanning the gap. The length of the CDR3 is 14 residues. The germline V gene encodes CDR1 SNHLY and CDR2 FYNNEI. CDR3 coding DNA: TGTGCCAGCAGTGCATGGGACATTCAAACTGAAGCTTTCTTT. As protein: CASSAWDIQTEAFF. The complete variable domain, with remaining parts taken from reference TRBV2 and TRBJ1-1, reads EPEVTQTPSHQVTQMGQEVILRCVPISNHLYFYWYRQILGQKVEFLVSFYNNEISEKSEIFDDQFSVERPDGSNFTLKIRSTKLEDSAMYFCASSAWDIQTEAFFGQGTRLTVV.

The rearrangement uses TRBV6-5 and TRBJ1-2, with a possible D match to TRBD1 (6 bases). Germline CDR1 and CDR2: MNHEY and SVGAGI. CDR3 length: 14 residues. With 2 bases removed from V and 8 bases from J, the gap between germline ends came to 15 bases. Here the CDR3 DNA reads TGTGCCAGCAGTTACACCCTACAGGGACGAGGCTACACCTTC. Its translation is CASSYTLQGRGYTF.

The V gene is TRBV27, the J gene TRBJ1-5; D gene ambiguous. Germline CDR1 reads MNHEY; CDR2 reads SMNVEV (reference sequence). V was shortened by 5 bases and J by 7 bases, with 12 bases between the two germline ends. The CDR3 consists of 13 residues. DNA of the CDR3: TGTGCCAGCAGTCTCCTTCCGGGACAGCCCCAGCATTTT. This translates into CASSLLPGQPQHF.